This TCR beta chain was recorded in a study of post-analysis software for immune sequencing data. About the study: Relapsing-remitting, secondary progressive and progressive-relapsing courses of multiple sclerosis were included.

The CDR3 has 14 amino acids. Sequencing libraries made from TCR beta cDNA carried unique molecular identifiers. Via MiXCR, TCRdb re-called the PCR reads, giving one row per CDR3 protein. The sample contains fewer than 850,000 distinct CDR3 sequences, 25% to 30% of which appear only once. Whole-study results and caveats: Patients showed TRBV5-6, TRBV5-1 and TRBV20-1 among several TRBV segments more frequent than in controls. Controls' normalized Chao1 diversity significantly exceeded that of multiple sclerosis patients.

A remark on this clonotype: As yet, its antigen is unknown. Germline and junction disagree at one end, which may indicate a read error.

Sequencing used blood. The TCR comes from a girl aged 10 to 17 with multiple sclerosis. This rearrangement joins TRBV12-3 or TRBV12-4 to TRBJ2-3, with 8 bases identical to TRBD2. The CDR3 DNA sequence: TGTGCCAGCAGTCTCGGGGGGGGCACAGATGCGCAGTATTTT. This gives the protein CASSLGGGTDAQYF.